A single sample gave rise to the 25 T cell receptor beta chains below, sequenced in a study of blood T cell repertoires in COVID-19. Produced via immunoSEQ multiplex PCR; TCRdb's table is partial and in-frame only. This sample yields roughly 91,000 clones, of which approximately 79% are seen a single time; roughly 10% belongs to the top ten. Sequenced input: peripheral blood. The source is a man aged 65-85 years with acute or convalescent COVID-19.

The chain links TRBV6-6 to TRBJ2-1; TRBD2 matches at 8 bases. This CDR3 comprises 14 residues. With V trimmed by 6 bases and J by 5 bases, 6 bases remained unmatched. Germline V lookup: CDR1 MNHNY, CDR2 SVGAGI (reference sequence). CDR3 bases: TGTGCCAGCAGGATTAGCGGGGCGAACAATGAGCAGTTCTTC. Translating gives CASRISGANNEQFF.

This chain uses TRBV7-2 with TRBJ2-5, with no clear D. Germline V gene lookup returns CDR1 SGHTA and CDR2 FQGNSA. Trimming took 5 bases from V and 4 from J, leaving 8 bases between them. The CDR3 is made up of 12 amino acids. The CDR3 here is CASSPKRETQYF. As DNA, the CDR3 is TGTGCCAGCAGCCCAAAGAGAGAGACCCAGTACTTC.

This clone was recorded only once. The V and J genes are TRBV5-5 and TRBJ2-1; 10 nucleotides match TRBD2. CDR1 is SGHKS and CDR2 is YYEKEE in the germline V gene (reference sequence). J was trimmed by 0 bases and V by 0 bases; bases with no gene match: 9. The CDR3 is 19 residues long. CDR3 nucleotides: TGTGCCAGCAGCTTGGCCAGCGGGGGGGCCTCGAGCTCCTACAATGAGCAGTTCTTC. Translated, it gives CASSLASGGASSSYNEQFF.

A few counts support this clone. The genes are TRBV5-1 and TRBJ1-5; 7 bases are shared with TRBD1. Germline assignment: CDR1 SGHRS and CDR2 YFSETQ. The CDR3 totals 16 residues. With V trimmed by 3 bases and J by 2 bases, 8 bases remained unmatched. CDR3 sequence reads: CASSWGTGVGNQPQHF. As DNA, the CDR3 is TGCGCCAGCAGCTGGGGTACAGGGGTAGGCAATCAGCCCCAGCATTTT.

This chain links TRBV4-2 with TRBJ2-2; 11 positions match TRBD2. The CDR3 extends over 16 amino acids. Germline assignment: CDR1 LGHNA and CDR2 YNFKEQ. V gave up 4 bases and J gave up 6 bases; unmatched junction bases: 7. The CDR3 nucleotides read TGTGCCAGCAGCCCAAATAGCGGGGGGGCCCCCGGGGAGCTGTTTTTT. It is translated as CASSPNSGGAPGELFF.

The CDR3 DNA reads TGCGCCAGCAGCCAAACAGGGACGAACACTGAAGCTTTCTTT. This gives the protein CASSQTGTNTEAFF. The rearrangement uses TRBV4-1 and TRBJ1-1; the D gene is possibly TRBD1 (6 bases). Trimming left V 2 bases short and J 1 base short, with 8 bases between. This CDR3 is 14 amino acids long. The germline gives CDR1 MGHRA, CDR2 YSYEKL.

The chain couples TRBV6-2 or TRBV6-3 to TRBJ1-4; D not resolved. V lost 4 bases, J lost 5 bases, and 11 bases lay in between. CDR1 and CDR2 from the germline V gene are MNHEY and SVGEGT. The CDR3 consists of 14 residues. The CDR3 spells CASSSHGQNEKLFF. The CDR3 DNA is TGTGCCAGCAGTTCGCATGGCCAGAATGAAAAACTGTTTTTT.

The genes are TRBV4-2 and TRBJ1-2; 8 positions agree with TRBD1. The germline V gene has CDR1 LGHNA and CDR2 YNFKEQ. Trimming cost V 3 bases and J 4 bases; bases outside gene matches: 13. CDR3 length: 17 amino acids. The CDR3 protein is CASSQDFDRGLSYGYTF. The CDR3, as DNA: TGTGCCAGCAGCCAGGACTTCGACAGGGGCCTATCCTATGGCTACACCTTC.

The rearrangement joins TRBV2 to TRBJ1-2; 8 bases fit TRBD1. Germline CDR1 SNHLY, CDR2 FYNNEI. The CDR3 runs 14 residues. Germline trimming cut 6 bases from V and 2 bases from J; bases unmatched to any gene: 5. CDR3 region: CASSGQGPNYGYTF. The CDR3 coding sequence is TGTGCCAGCAGCGGACAGGGTCCAAACTATGGCTACACCTTC.

The CDR3 is CASSPATRSGNTIYF. The CDR3 DNA reads as TGTGCCAGCAGCCCAGCGACCCGCTCTGGAAACACCATATATTTT. V gene TRBV6-5 combines with J gene TRBJ1-3; D is undetermined. Germline V lookup: CDR1 MNHEY, CDR2 SVGAGI. CDR3 length equals 15 residues. V lost 6 bases and J lost 0, with 12 bases in between.

The chain combines TRBV5-4 with TRBJ1-2, with 10 bases lining up with TRBD1. The junction had 3 bases not matched to a gene; V was cut back by 1 base and J by 6 bases. Germline CDR1 SGHNT, CDR2 YYREEE (reference sequence). There are 14 residues in the CDR3. The CDR3 bases are TGTGCCAGCAGCTTGATGGGACAGGGGCATGGCTACACCTTC. Protein sequence: CASSLMGQGHGYTF.

The chain carries TRBV6-1 and TRBJ1-2; D is unclear. Germline CDR1 MNHNS, CDR2 SASEGT. The CDR3 is 16 residues long. V lost 2 bases and J 0 bases, leaving 13 bases between the germline ends. CDR3 residues: CASSETAVATNYGYTF. CDR3 DNA: TGTGCCAGCAGTGAAACTGCGGTAGCTACTAACTATGGCTACACCTTC.

The rearrangement uses TRBV5-6 and TRBJ2-1; 7 bases agree with TRBD1. CDR3 length equals 16 residues. CDR1 SGHDT and CDR2 YYEEEE come from the germline V gene. V dropped 4 bases and J dropped 0; count of bases not matched to a gene: 7. The CDR3 coding sequence is TGTGCCAGCAGCCACATGGGACAGAGCTCCTACAATGAGCAGTTCTTC. Translating gives CASSHMGQSSYNEQFF. Looking up the rest from reference TRBV5-6 and TRBJ2-1 gives the full variable domain: DAGVTQSPTHLIKTRGQQVTLRCSPKSGHDTVSWYQQALGQGPQFIFQYYEEEERQRGNFPDRFSGHQFPNYSSELNVNALLLGDSALYLCASSHMGQSSYNEQFFGPGTRLTVL.

The chain joins TRBV5-5 to TRBJ1-5; D uncertain. This CDR3 has 16 residues. The germline V and J ends were trimmed by 0 bases and 0 bases, with 10 bases remaining between them. CDR1 and CDR2 (germline): SGHKS, YYEKEE (reference sequence). Here the CDR3 DNA reads TGTGCCAGCAGCTTGGGGCAGCCTAGTAGCAATCAGCCCCAGCATTTT. It translates to CASSLGQPSSNQPQHF.

This chain connects TRBV7-8 to TRBJ2-2; 10 nucleotides align to TRBD1. Germline CDR1 and CDR2: SGHVS and FQNEAQ. The CDR3 runs 16 residues. The V gene end was trimmed by 8 bases and the J gene end by 4 bases; junction bases not matched to a gene: 10. CDR3 protein: CASLYRDRGFTGELFF. The CDR3 nucleotides read TGTGCCAGCCTATACCGGGACAGGGGATTCACCGGGGAGCTGTTTTTT.

The chain couples TRBV3-1 (or the pseudogene TRBV3-2) to TRBJ2-1; D may be TRBD2 (6 bases). Deletions cut 6 bases from V and 8 bases from J, with 14 bases between. The germline gives CDR1 LGHDT, CDR2 YNNKEL (reference sequence). This CDR3 spans 13 amino acids. CDR3 DNA sequence: TGTGCCAGCAGTCTTGGACTAATCGATGAGCAGTTCTTC. Translated, it gives CASSLGLIDEQFF.

The rearrangement uses TRBV12-5 and TRBJ1-2, with 8 nucleotides matching TRBD1. The ends lost 6 bases at V and 6 bases at J; junction bases unmatched: 6. From germline, CDR1 is LGHNT and CDR2 FRNRAP. The CDR3 sequence is 13 residues long. Here the CDR3 DNA reads TGTGCTAGTGGGTGCAGGGGGCTCGATGGCTACACCTTC. Encoded protein: CASGCRGLDGYTF.

The gene calls are TRBV6-5 and TRBJ1-1, with 11 bases aligning to TRBD1. V shed 7 bases and J 5 bases; nucleotides not matched to a gene: 6. Germline V gene lookup returns CDR1 MNHEY and CDR2 SVGAGI. The CDR3 contains 14 residues. CDR3 nucleotides: TGTGCCAGCACCGATCGGGACAGGGGGACTGAAGCTTTCTTT. This sequence encodes CASTDRDRGTEAFF.

The CDR3 sequence is CASSSGGLSGNTIYF. The CDR3 coding sequence is TGTGCCAGCAGCTCAGGAGGACTTTCTGGAAACACCATATATTTT. V and J are TRBV5-4 and TRBJ1-3; D is unclear. Trimming shortened V by 3 bases and J by 1 base, and 11 bases separated the two germline ends. The CDR3 length is 15 residues. Germline loops: CDR1 SGHNT, CDR2 YYREEE (reference sequence).

V usage is TRBV16 and J usage is TRBJ2-7, with a tentative D call TRBD1 (6 bases). This CDR3 comprises 14 residues. Germline V gene lookup returns CDR1 KGHSY and CDR2 FQNENV. Trimming stripped 3 bases from V and 5 bases from J, with 14 bases between. CDR3 protein: CASSHYRVSHEQYV. CDR3 coding DNA: TGTGCCAGCAGCCATTACAGGGTATCCCACGAGCAGTACGTC.

This chain joins TRBV5-1 and TRBJ2-3; 8 bases match TRBD1. Trimming at V came to 4 bases and at J to 6 bases, leaving 7 bases not matched to a gene. Germline V gives CDR1 SGHRS, CDR2 YFSETQ. The CDR3 runs to 14 residues. This CDR3 reads CASSGGRGQDTQYF. The CDR3 DNA follows: TGCGCCAGCAGCGGGGGCAGGGGGCAGGATACGCAGTATTTT.

The chain joins TRBV28 to TRBJ1-5, with 10 nucleotides matching TRBD1. Trimming took 2 bases from V and 4 from J; bases not matched to a gene: 5. Germline V gene data show CDR1 as MDHEN and CDR2 as SYDVKM. CDR3 length: 16 amino acids. The CDR3 loop reads CASSLGTGDPNQPQHF. As DNA, the CDR3 is TGTGCCAGCAGTTTAGGGACAGGGGATCCAAATCAGCCCCAGCATTTT.

The CDR3 nucleotides read TGTGCCAGCAGCTCACAGGGGACTGTGTTCTTCGATGAGCAGTTCTTC. Its protein product is CASSSQGTVFFDEQFF. V is TRBV7-9 and J is TRBJ2-1; TRBD1 might be the D (7 bases). Trimming took off 4 bases at V and 8 bases at J, with 21 bases between the two ends. Per germline, CDR1 SEHNR and CDR2 FQNEAQ (reference sequence). The CDR3 loop spans 16 amino acids.

The chain joins TRBV7-2 to TRBJ2-1; D unclear. This CDR3 has 13 residues. CDR1 and CDR2 from the germline V gene are SGHTA and FQGNSA. V was shortened by 1 base and J by 12 bases, with 13 bases between the two germline ends. CDR3 residues: CASSLELPYWQFF. DNA of the CDR3: TGTGCCAGCAGCTTAGAGCTACCCTACTGGCAGTTCTTC.

This clone was found once. V gene TRBV5-1 combines with J gene TRBJ2-1; D perhaps matches TRBD1 (5 bases). Germline-derived CDR1 and CDR2 are SGHRS and YFSETQ. This CDR3 has 14 residues. V lost 5 bases to trimming and J lost 4 bases, with 13 bases between them. CDR3 in DNA: TGCGCCAGCAGAGATATGGGGCTTTACAATGAGCAGTTCTTC. Translation: CASRDMGLYNEQFF.